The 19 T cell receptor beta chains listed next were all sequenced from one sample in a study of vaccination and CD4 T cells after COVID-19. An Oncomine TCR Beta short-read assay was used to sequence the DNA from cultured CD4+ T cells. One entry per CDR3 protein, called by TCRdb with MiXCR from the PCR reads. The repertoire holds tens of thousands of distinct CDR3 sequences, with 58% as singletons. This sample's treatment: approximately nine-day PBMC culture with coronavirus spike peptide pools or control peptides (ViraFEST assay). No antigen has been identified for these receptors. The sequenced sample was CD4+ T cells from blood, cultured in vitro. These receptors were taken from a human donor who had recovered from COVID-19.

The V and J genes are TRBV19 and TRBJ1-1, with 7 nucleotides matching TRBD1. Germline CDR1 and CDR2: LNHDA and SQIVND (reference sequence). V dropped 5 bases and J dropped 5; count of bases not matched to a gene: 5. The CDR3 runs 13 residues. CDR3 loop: CASSWQGDTEAFF. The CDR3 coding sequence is TGTGCCAGTAGTTGGCAGGGGGATACTGAAGCTTTCTTT.

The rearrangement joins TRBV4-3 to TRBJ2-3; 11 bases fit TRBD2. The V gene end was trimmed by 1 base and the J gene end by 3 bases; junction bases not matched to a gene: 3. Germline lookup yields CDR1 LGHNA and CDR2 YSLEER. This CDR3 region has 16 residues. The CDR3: CASSQVLAGGTDTQYF. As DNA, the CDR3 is TGCGCCAGCAGCCAAGTCCTAGCGGGGGGAACAGATACGCAGTATTTT.

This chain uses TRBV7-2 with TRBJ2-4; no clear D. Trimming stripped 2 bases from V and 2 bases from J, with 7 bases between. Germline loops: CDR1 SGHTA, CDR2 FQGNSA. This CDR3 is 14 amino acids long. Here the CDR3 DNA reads TGTGCCAGCAGCTTAACGAGTTCCAAAAACATTCAGTACTTC. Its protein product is CASSLTSSKNIQYF.

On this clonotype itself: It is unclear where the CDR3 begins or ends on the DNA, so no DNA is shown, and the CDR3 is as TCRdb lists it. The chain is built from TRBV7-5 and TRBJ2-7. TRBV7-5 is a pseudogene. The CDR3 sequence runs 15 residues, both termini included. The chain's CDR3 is CISVPEAPHLYEQYF.

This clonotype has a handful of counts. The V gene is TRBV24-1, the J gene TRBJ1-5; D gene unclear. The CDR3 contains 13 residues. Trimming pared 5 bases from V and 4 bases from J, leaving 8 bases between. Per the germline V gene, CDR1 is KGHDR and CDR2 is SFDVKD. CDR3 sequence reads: CATSAGQNQPQHF. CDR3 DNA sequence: TGTGCCACCAGTGCGGGCCAGAATCAGCCCCAGCATTTT.

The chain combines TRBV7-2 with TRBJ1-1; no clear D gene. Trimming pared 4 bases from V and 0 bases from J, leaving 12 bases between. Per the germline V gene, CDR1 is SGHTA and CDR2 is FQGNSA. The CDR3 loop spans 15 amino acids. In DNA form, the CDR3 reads TGTGCCAGCAGCTGGAGGACGGGGATGAACACTGAAGCTTTCTTT. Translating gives CASSWRTGMNTEAFF.

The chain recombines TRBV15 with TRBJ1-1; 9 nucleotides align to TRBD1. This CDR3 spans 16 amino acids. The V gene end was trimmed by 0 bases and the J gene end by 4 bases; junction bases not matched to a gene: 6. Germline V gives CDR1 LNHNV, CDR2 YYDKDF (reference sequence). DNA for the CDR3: TGTGCCACCAGCAGAGATCTGGACAGGGGAGTCACTGAAGCTTTCTTT. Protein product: CATSRDLDRGVTEAFF.

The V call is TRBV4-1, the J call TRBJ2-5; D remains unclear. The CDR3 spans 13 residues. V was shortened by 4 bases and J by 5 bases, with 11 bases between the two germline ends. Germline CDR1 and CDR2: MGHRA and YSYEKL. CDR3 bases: TGCGCCAGCAGCCTCGCCCCGACGGAGACCCAGTACTTC. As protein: CASSLAPTETQYF.

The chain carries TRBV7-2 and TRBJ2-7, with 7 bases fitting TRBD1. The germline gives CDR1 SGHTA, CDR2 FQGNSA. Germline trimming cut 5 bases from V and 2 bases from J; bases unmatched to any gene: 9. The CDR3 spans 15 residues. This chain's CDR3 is CASSPVGQTTYEQYF. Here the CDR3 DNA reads TGTGCCAGCAGCCCAGTGGGACAGACTACCTACGAGCAGTACTTC.

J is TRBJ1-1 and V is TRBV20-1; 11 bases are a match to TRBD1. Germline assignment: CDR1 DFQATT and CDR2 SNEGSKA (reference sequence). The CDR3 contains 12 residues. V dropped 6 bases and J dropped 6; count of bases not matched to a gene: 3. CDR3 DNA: TGCAGTGCATTGGACAGGGGGCCTGAAGCTTTCTTT. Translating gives CSALDRGPEAFF.

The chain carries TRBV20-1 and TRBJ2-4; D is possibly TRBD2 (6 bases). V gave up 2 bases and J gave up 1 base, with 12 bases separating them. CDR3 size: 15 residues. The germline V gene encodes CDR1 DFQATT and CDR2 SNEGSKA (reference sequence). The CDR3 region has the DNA TGCAGTGCTAGACCCGGGAGTGGCGCCAAAAACATTCAGTACTTC. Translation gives CSARPGSGAKNIQYF.

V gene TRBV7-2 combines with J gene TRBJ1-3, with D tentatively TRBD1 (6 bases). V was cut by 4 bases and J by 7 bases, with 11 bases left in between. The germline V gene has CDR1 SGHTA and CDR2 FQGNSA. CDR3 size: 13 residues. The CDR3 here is CASSSEGGNTIYF. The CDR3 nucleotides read TGTGCCAGCAGCTCAGAAGGGGGTAACACCATATATTTT.

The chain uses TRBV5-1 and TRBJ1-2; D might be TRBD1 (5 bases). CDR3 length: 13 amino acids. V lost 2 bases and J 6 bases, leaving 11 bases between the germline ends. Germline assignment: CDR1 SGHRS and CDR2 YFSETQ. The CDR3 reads CASSFQGLNGYTF. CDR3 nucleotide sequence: TGCGCCAGCAGCTTTCAGGGCCTCAATGGCTACACCTTC.

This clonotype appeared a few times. The CDR3: CASSYVAGFDNSPLHF. The CDR3 DNA follows: TGTGCCAGCAGCTACGTCGCGGGTTTCGATAATTCACCCCTCCACTTT. J is TRBJ1-6 and V is TRBV6-5; D remains ambiguous. The CDR3 consists of 16 residues. Germline assignment: CDR1 MNHEY and CDR2 SVGAGI. Trimming pared 6 bases from V and 5 bases from J, leaving 17 bases between.

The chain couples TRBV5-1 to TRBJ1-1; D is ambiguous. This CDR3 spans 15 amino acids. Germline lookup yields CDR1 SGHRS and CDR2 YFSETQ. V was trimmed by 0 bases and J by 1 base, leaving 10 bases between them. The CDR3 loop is CASSLVRGENTEAFF. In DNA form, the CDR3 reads TGCGCCAGCAGCTTGGTCCGTGGGGAGAACACTGAAGCTTTCTTT.

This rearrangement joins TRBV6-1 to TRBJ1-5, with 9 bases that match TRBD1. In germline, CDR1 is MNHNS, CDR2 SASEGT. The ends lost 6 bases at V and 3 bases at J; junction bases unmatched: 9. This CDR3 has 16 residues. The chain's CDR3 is CASRTPDRGNNQPQHF. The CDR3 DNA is TGTGCCAGCAGAACCCCTGACAGGGGGAACAATCAGCCCCAGCATTTT.

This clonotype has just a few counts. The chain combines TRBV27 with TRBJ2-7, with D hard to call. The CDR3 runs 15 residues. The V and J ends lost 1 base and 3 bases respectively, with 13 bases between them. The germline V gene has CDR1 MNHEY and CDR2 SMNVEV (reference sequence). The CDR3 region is CASSLLRARHYEQYF. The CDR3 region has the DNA TGTGCCAGCAGTTTATTGCGAGCTCGCCACTACGAGCAGTACTTC.

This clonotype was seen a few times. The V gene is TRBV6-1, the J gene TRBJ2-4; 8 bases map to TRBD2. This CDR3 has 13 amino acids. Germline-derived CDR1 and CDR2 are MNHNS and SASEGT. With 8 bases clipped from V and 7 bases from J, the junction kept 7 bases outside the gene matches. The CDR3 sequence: CASGEREPNIQYF. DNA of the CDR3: TGTGCCAGCGGAGAGCGGGAGCCTAACATTCAGTACTTC.

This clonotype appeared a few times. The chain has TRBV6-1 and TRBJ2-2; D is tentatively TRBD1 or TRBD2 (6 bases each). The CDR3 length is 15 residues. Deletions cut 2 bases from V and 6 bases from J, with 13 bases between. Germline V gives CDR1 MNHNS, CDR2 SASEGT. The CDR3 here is CASSEWGAVAGELFF. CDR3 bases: TGTGCCAGCAGTGAATGGGGGGCGGTAGCCGGGGAGCTGTTTTTT.